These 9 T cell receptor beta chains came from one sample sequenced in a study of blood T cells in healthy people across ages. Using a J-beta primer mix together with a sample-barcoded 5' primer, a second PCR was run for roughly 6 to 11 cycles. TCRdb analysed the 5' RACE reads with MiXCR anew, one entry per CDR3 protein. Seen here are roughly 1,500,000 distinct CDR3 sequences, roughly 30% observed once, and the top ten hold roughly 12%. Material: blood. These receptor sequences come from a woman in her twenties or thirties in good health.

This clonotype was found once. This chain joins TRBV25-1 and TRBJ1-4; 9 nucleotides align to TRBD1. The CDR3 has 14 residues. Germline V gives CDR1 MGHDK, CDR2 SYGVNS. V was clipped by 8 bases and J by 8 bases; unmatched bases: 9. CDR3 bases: TGTGCCAGCCACGCCGGGACAGGGAACGAAAAACTGTTTTTT. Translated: CASHAGTGNEKLFF.

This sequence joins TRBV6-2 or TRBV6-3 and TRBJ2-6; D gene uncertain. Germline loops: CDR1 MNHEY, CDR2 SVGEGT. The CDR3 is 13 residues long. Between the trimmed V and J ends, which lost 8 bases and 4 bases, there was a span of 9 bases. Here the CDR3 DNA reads TGTGCCAGCGTCGGCTCCGGGGCCAACGTCCTGACTTTC. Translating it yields CASVGSGANVLTF.

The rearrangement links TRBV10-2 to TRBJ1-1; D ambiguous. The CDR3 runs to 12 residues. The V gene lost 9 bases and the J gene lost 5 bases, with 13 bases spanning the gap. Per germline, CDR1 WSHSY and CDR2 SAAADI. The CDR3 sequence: CASRGGETEAFF. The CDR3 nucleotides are TGCGCCAGTCGGGGAGGAGAAACTGAAGCTTTCTTT.

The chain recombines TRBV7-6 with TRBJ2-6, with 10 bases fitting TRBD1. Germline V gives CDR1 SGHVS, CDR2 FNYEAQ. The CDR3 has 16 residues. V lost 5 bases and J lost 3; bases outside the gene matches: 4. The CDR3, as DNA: TGTGCCAGCAGCCCGACAGGGGGCGGTGGGGCCAACGTCCTGACTTTC. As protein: CASSPTGGGGANVLTF.

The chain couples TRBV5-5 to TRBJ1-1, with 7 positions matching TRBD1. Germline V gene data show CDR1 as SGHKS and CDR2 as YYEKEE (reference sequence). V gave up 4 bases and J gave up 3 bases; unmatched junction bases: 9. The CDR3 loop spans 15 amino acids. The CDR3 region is CASSPMGQLYTEAFF. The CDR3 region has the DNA TGTGCCAGCAGCCCTATGGGACAGCTGTACACTGAAGCTTTCTTT.

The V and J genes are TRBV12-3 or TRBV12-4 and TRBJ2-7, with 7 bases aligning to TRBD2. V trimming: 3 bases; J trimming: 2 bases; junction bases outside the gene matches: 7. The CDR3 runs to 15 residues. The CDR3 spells CASSFFRAGAYEQYF. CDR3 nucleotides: TGTGCCAGCAGTTTTTTTCGGGCGGGGGCCTACGAGCAGTACTTC.

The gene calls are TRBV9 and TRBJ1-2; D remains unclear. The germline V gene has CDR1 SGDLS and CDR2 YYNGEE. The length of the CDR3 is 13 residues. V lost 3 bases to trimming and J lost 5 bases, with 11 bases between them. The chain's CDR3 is CASSGIGVYGYTF. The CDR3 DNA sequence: TGTGCCAGCAGCGGCATTGGCGTTTATGGCTACACCTTC.

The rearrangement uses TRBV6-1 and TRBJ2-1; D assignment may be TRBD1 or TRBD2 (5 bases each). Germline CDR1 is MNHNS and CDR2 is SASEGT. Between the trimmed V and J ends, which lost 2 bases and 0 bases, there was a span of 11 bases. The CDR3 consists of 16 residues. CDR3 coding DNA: TGTGCCAGCAGTGAATGGGGGACGAGCTCCTACAATGAGCAGTTCTTC. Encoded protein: CASSEWGTSSYNEQFF.

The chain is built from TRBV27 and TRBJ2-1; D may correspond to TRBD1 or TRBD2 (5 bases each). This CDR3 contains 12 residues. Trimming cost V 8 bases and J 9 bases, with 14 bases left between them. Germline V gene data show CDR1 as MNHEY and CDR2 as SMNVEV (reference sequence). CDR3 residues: CASVFRGAEQFF. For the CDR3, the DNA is TGTGCCAGCGTTTTCCGAGGGGCTGAGCAGTTCTTC.